The next 13 T cell receptor beta chains were all read from a single sample in a study of shared clonotypes between healthy human individuals. Naive CD8 cells comprised CD45RO-negative, CCR7-positively selected cells, excluding terminally differentiated effector memory CD45RA+ cells. The protocol was immunoSEQ multiplex PCR, while the TCRdb copy is restricted to in-frame clones and leaves out a portion. The repertoire has approximately 840,000 clones, about 96% of them found once; the top ten carry 0.2% to 0.25%. Sequencing was done on a sample of naive CD8+ T cells sorted from blood. These receptors were taken from a man aged 30 to 39 in good health.

The chain links TRBV27 to TRBJ2-1; TRBD1 aligns across 11 bases. This CDR3 has 15 amino acids. V gave up 6 bases and J gave up 3 bases; unmatched junction bases: 4. The germline V gene encodes CDR1 MNHEY and CDR2 SMNVEV (reference sequence). Here the CDR3 DNA reads TGTGCCAGCAGGCCCGGGACAGGGGGCTACAATGAGCAGTTCTTC. It specifies CASRPGTGGYNEQFF.

CDR3 amino acids: CASWRTVTFF. The CDR3 nucleotides are TGTGCCAGCTGGAGGACAGTGACGTTCTTC. The V gene is TRBV6-1, the J gene TRBJ2-1, with D perhaps TRBD1 (6 bases). The CDR3 has 10 amino acids. Germline values: CDR1 MNHNS, CDR2 SASEGT. Trimming cost V 8 bases and J 15 bases, with 14 bases left between them.

The gene calls are TRBV29-1 and TRBJ2-7; the match to TRBD2 covers 7 bases. This CDR3 region has 14 residues. Germline V gives CDR1 SQVTM, CDR2 ANQGSEA. J was trimmed by 0 bases and V by 4 bases; bases with no gene match: 6. The CDR3 DNA follows: TGCAGCGTTGGGCTAGCGGCCAGCTCCTACGAGCAGTACTTC. Amino acid sequence: CSVGLAASSYEQYF.

The CDR3 region is CASSWIGGSGTGGFSSSYEQYF. CDR3 bases: TGTGCCAGCAGCTGGATAGGAGGATCCGGGACAGGGGGCTTTTCGAGCTCCTACGAGCAGTACTTC. The chain carries TRBV7-8 and TRBJ2-7; 12 positions agree with TRBD1. This CDR3 contains 22 residues. V gave up 4 bases and J gave up 0 bases; unmatched junction bases: 22. Germline CDR1 reads SGHVS; CDR2 reads FQNEAQ. Full variable domain (rest looked up from reference TRBV7-8 and TRBJ2-7): GAGVSQSPRYKVAKRGQDVALRCDPISGHVSLFWYQQALGQGPEFLTYFQNEAQLDKSGLPSDRFFAERPEGSVSTLKIQRTQQEDSAVYLCASSWIGGSGTGGFSSSYEQYFGPGTRLTVT.

The chain links TRBV29-1 to TRBJ2-7; D remains ambiguous. V was pared by 1 base and J by 2 bases, with 12 bases between. The CDR3 totals 14 residues. The V gene's germline CDR1 is SQVTM and CDR2 ANQGSEA. The CDR3 bases are TGCAGCGTTGAAGCAGACAAGCCACCCTACGAGCAGTACTTC. This codes for CSVEADKPPYEQYF.

The J gene is TRBJ2-2, the V gene TRBV11-3, with a possible D match to TRBD2 (5 bases). CDR3 length equals 14 residues. V lost 4 bases and J lost 2, with 8 bases in between. The germline V gene has CDR1 SGHNT and CDR2 YENEEA. The CDR3 spells CASSSTRNTGELFF. CDR3 DNA: TGTGCCAGCAGCTCAACTAGAAACACCGGGGAGCTGTTTTTT.

The chain employs TRBV7-6 and TRBJ2-2; 7 nucleotides agree with TRBD2. Germline V gene lookup returns CDR1 SGHVS and CDR2 FNYEAQ. The CDR3 covers 16 residues. V trimming: 5 bases; J trimming: 7 bases; junction bases outside the gene matches: 13. CDR3 DNA sequence: TGTGCCAGCAGCCGTTTGGGGGAGGGCCCGAGCGGGGAGCTGTTTTTT. It specifies CASSRLGEGPSGELFF.

CDR3 nucleotides: TGCGCCAGCAGCCCACAGGGGTCCCGTCTTCTAGTCAATGAGCAGTTCTTC. Translation: CASSPQGSRLLVNEQFF. The V and J genes are TRBV4-1 and TRBJ2-1; 7 bases map to TRBD1. Unmatched junction bases numbered 15, after V lost 4 bases and J lost 6 bases. Germline values: CDR1 MGHRA, CDR2 YSYEKL. CDR3 size: 17 residues.

This chain connects TRBV19 to TRBJ1-1, with D hard to call. Germline CDR1 and CDR2: LNHDA and SQIVND (reference sequence). V was pared by 9 bases and J by 1 base, with 9 bases between. The CDR3 is 12 residues long. CDR3 sequence: CASRRGNTEAFF. CDR3 nucleotide sequence: TGTGCCAGCCGACGGGGGAACACTGAAGCTTTCTTT.

The chain couples TRBV4-1 to TRBJ2-3, with TRBD1 matching over 7 bases. The V and J ends lost 0 bases and 3 bases, in that order; junction bases with no gene match: 6. The CDR3 has 16 residues. Germline V gene lookup returns CDR1 MGHRA and CDR2 YSYEKL. The CDR3 sequence is CASSQDRTGGTDTQYF. CDR3 bases: TGCGCCAGCAGCCAAGATCGGACAGGTGGTACAGATACGCAGTATTTT.

The chain is built from TRBV10-3 and TRBJ2-7; 10 nucleotides align to TRBD2. The V segment lost 4 bases and the J segment 7 bases; nucleotides outside the gene matches: 10. The CDR3 spans 15 residues. In germline, CDR1 is ENHRY, CDR2 SYGVKD. CDR3 protein: CAISATSGTLGEQYF. CDR3 in DNA: TGTGCCATCAGTGCTACTAGCGGGACTTTGGGAGAGCAGTACTTC.

This clone has a single count. The chain carries TRBV9 and TRBJ2-3; the match to TRBD2 covers 13 bases. The CDR3 is 20 residues long. Trimming removed 0 bases from V and 3 bases from J; junction bases left unmatched: 13. Germline V gene data show CDR1 as SGDLS and CDR2 as YYNGEE. CDR3 in amino acids: CASSVEAYWTSGGLTDTQYF. The CDR3 region has the DNA TGTGCCAGCAGCGTAGAGGCTTATTGGACTAGCGGGGGTCTAACAGATACGCAGTATTTT.

The chain has TRBV19 and TRBJ2-1, with TRBD2 identical over 9 bases. V shed 4 bases, J shed 3 bases, and the junction held 4 bases outside the gene matches. Germline values: CDR1 LNHDA, CDR2 SQIVND (reference sequence). This CDR3 has 15 amino acids. Here the CDR3 reads CASSSSGSNYNEQFF. The CDR3 nucleotides are TGTGCCAGTAGTAGTAGCGGGAGTAACTACAATGAGCAGTTCTTC.